This TCR beta chain was observed in a study of cytomegalovirus exposure and HLA in healthy donors. In the study overall: Early released data comprised some 91 million unique TCRs from HLA-typed donors. Of the donors genotyped, approximately 400 in all, 75% to 85% fell in the Caucasian-associated ancestry cluster. Points from the study as a whole: Sequencing likely caused a cluster of highly shared sequence variants. Previously analyzed data showed that most TCR beta V segments were productive at a frequency of about 90% or about 30%.

Concerning this clone: Its cognate antigen is unknown.

The germline gives CDR1 SNHLY, CDR2 FYNNEI. The CDR3 has 14 residues. V trimming: 6 bases; J trimming: 1 base; junction bases outside the gene matches: 5. Primers included in the PCR were 60 Vbeta and 13 Jbeta primers. Profiling relied on immunoSEQ multiplex PCR, and the TCRdb table lists in-frame clones only, not all of them. The table shows some 190,000 clones, with 76% occurring only once. Sequencing was carried out using PBMCs. This TCR came from a man aged 18 to 29 in good health and CMV-seronegative. This chain uses TRBV2 with TRBJ2-5; 7 bases align to TRBD1. CDR3 loop: CASRETGAQETQYF. Written as DNA, the CDR3 is TGTGCCAGCAGAGAAACAGGGGCCCAAGAGACCCAGTACTTC.